This T cell receptor (beta chain) was sequenced for a study of T cells after yellow fever vaccination. This clonotype was counted a few times. Its antigen is unknown. TCRdb redid the calling of the 5' RACE reads with MiXCR, one entry per CDR3 protein. The table shows almost 600,000 distinct CDR3 sequences, with less than 15% occurring only once. Germline V gene data show CDR1 as LNHNV and CDR2 as YYDKDF (reference sequence). V trimming: 1 base; J trimming: 4 bases; junction bases outside the gene matches: 4. This CDR3 contains 16 residues. Study-wide results and caveats: The booster saw the reappearance of most primary-vaccination clones (around 96% CD4, roughly 90% CD8). There was a possibility that FACS-sorted repertoires contained abundant clonotypes contaminating from the bulk population. The secondary response was weaker, and its peak arrived faster, on day 5 versus 15.

The sample in question was PBMCs, obtained on the day of the yellow fever booster vaccination. This TCR derives from a man younger than 40 who received the YFV17D yellow fever vaccine. This chain joins TRBV15 and TRBJ2-3; TRBD1 aligns across 11 bases. The CDR3 loop is CATSRGRDRGADTQYF. In nucleotides, the CDR3 is TGTGCCACCAGCAGAGGCCGGGACAGGGGGGCAGATACGCAGTATTTT.